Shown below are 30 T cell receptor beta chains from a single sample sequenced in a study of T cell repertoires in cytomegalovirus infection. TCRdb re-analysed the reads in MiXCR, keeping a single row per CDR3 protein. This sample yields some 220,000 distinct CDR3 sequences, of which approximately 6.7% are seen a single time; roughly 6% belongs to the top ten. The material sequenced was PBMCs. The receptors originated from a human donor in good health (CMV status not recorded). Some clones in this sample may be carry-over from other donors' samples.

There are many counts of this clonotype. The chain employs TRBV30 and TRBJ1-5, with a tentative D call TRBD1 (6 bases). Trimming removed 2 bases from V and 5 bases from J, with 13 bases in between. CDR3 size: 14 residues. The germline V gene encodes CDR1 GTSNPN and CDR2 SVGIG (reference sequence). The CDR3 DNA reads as TGTGCCTGGAGTTGGGGGGCGATGGATCAGCCCCAGCATTTT. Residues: CAWSWGAMDQPQHF.

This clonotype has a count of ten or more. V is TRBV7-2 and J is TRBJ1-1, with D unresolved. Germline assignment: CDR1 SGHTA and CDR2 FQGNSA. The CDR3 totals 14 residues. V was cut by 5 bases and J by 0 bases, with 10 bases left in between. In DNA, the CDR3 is TGTGCCAGCAGCGACCGAGTTTTGAACACTGAAGCTTTCTTT. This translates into CASSDRVLNTEAFF.

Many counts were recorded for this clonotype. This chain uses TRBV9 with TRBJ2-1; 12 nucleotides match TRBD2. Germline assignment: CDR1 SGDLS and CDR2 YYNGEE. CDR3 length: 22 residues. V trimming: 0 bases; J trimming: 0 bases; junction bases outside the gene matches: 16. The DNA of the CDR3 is TGTGCCAGCAGCGTAGTCGATGGAAGGGGACTAGCGGGTTCCGCCTCCTACAATGAGCAGTTCTTC. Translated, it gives CASSVVDGRGLAGSASYNEQFF. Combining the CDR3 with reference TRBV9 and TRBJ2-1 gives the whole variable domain DSGVTQTPKHLITATGQRVTLRCSPRSGDLSVYWYQQSLDQGLQFLIQYYNGEERAKGNILERFSAQQFPDLHSELNLSSLELGDSALYFCASSVVDGRGLAGSASYNEQFFGPGTRLTVL.

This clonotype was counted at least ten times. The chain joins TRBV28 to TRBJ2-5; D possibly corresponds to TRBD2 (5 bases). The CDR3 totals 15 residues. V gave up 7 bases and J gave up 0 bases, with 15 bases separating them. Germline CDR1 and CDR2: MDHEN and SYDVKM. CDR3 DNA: TGTGCCAGCACCTTGTCCGCGGGCCACCAAGAGACCCAGTACTTC. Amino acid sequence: CASTLSAGHQETQYF.

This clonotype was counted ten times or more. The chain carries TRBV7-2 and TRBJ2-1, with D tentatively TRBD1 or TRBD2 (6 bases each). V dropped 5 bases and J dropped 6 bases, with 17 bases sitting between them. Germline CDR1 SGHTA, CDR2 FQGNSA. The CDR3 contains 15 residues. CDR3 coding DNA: TGTGCCAGCAGCGCCATGGTGGGGGGCCGCAATGAGCAGTTCTTC. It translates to CASSAMVGGRNEQFF.

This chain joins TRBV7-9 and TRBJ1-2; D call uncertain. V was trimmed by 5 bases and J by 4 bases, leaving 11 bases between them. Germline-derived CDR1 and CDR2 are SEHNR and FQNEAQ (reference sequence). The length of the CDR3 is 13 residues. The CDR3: CASSPGGVYGYTF. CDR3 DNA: TGTGCCAGCAGCCCCGGTGGGGTCTATGGCTACACCTTC.

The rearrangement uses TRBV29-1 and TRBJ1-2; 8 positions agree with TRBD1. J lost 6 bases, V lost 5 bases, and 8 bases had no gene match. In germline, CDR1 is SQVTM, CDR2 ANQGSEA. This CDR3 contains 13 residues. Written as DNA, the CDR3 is TGCAGCGTTTACGACAGGGGTGGGGATGGCTACACCTTC. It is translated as CSVYDRGGDGYTF.

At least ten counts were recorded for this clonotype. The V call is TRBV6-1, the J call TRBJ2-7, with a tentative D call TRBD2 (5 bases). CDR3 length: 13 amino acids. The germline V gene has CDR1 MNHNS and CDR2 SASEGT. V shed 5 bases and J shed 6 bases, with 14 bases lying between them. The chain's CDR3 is CASSLPGSREQYF. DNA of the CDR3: TGTGCCAGCAGTCTACCGGGGAGTCGCGAGCAGTACTTC.

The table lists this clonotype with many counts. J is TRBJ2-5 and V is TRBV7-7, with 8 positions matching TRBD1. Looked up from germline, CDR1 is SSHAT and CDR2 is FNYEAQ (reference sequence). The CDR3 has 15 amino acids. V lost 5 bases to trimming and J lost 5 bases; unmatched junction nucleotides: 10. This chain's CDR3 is CASSRQGAGTETQYF. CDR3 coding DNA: TGTGCCAGCAGCCGCCAGGGGGCCGGAACGGAGACCCAGTACTTC.

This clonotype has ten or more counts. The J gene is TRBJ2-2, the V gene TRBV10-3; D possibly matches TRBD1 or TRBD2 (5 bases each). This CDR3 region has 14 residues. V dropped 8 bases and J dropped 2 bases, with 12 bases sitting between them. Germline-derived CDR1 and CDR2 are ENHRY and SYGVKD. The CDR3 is CAIGGRVNTGELFF. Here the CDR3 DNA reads TGTGCCATCGGGGGTCGGGTTAACACCGGGGAGCTGTTTTTT.

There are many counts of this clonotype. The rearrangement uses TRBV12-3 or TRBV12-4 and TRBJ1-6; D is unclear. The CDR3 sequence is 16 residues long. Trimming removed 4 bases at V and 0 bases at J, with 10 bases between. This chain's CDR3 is CASSSSQSSYNSPLHF. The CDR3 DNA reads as TGTGCCAGCAGTTCGAGCCAGAGCTCCTATAATTCACCCCTCCACTTT.

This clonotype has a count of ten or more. Here the CDR3 reads CASSLALAGGRYNEQFF. The CDR3 DNA reads as TGTGCCAGCAGCTTAGCGCTAGCGGGGGGGCGATACAATGAGCAGTTCTTC. The chain uses TRBV7-2 and TRBJ2-1, with TRBD2 matching over 12 bases. Germline CDR1 reads SGHTA; CDR2 reads FQGNSA. There are 17 residues in the CDR3. Germline trimming cut 0 bases from V and 4 bases from J; bases unmatched to any gene: 4.

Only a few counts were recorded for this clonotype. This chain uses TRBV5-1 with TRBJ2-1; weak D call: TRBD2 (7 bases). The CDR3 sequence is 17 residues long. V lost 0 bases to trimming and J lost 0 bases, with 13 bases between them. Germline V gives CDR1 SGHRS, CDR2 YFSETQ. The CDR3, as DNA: TGCGCCAGCAGCTTGGTAGGTGGGGGGGCCTCCTACAATGAGCAGTTCTTC. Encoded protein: CASSLVGGGASYNEQFF.

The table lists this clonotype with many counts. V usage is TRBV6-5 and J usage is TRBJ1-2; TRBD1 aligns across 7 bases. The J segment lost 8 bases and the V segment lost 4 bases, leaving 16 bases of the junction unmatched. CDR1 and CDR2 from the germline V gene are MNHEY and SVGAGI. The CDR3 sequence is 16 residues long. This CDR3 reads CASSSRGTGAQDGYTF. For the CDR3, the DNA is TGTGCCAGCAGTTCCCGGGGTACAGGGGCCCAGGACGGCTACACCTTC.

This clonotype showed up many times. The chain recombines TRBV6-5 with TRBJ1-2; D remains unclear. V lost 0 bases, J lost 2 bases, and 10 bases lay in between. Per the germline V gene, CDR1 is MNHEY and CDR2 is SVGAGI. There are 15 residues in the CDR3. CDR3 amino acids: CASSYSYGPNYGYTF. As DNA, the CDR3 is TGTGCCAGCAGTTACTCTTATGGACCCAACTATGGCTACACCTTC.

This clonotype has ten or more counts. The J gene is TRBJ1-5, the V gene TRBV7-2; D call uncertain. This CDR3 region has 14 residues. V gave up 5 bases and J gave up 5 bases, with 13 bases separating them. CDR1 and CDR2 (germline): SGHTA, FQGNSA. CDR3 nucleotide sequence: TGTGCCAGCAGCCTACCCTGGATGCATCAGCCCCAGCATTTT. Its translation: CASSLPWMHQPQHF. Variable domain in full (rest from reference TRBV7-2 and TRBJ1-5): GAGVSQSPSNKVTEKGKDVELRCDPISGHTALYWYRQSLGQGLEFLIYFQGNSAPDKSGLPSDRFSAERTGGSVSTLTIQRTQQEDSAVYLCASSLPWMHQPQHFGDGTRLSIL.

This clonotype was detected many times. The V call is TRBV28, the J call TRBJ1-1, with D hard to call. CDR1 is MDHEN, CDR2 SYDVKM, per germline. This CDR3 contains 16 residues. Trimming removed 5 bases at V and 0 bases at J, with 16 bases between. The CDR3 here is CASSPLSTFMNTEAFF. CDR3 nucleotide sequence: TGTGCCAGCAGTCCCCTCTCCACATTCATGAACACTGAAGCTTTCTTT.

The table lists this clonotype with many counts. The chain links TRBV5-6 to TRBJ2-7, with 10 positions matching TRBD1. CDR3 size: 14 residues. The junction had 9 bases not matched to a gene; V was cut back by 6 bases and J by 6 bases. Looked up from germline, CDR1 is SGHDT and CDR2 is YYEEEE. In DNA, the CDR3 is TGTGCCAGCACCCCGGGACAGGGGCCCTTCGAGCAGTACTTC. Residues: CASTPGQGPFEQYF. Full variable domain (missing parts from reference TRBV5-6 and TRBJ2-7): DAGVTQSPTHLIKTRGQQVTLRCSPKSGHDTVSWYQQALGQGPQFIFQYYEEEERQRGNFPDRFSGHQFPNYSSELNVNALLLGDSALYLCASTPGQGPFEQYFGPGTRLTVT.

The CDR3 is CASLLGAEQFF. The CDR3 DNA reads as TGTGCCAGCCTCCTGGGGGCTGAGCAGTTCTTC. The chain joins TRBV6-2 or TRBV6-3 to TRBJ2-1; maybe TRBD1 (6 bases). The CDR3 length is 11 residues. Germline V lookup: CDR1 MNHEY, CDR2 SVGEGT. V lost 8 bases, J lost 9 bases, and 11 bases lay in between.

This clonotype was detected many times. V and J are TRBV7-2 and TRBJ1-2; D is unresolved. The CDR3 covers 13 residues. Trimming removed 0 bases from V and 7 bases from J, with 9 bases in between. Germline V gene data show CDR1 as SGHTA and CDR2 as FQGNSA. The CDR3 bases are TGTGCCAGCAGCTTAGCGATACGCCGTGGCTACACCTTC. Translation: CASSLAIRRGYTF. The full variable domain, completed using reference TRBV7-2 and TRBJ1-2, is GAGVSQSPSNKVTEKGKDVELRCDPISGHTALYWYRQSLGQGLEFLIYFQGNSAPDKSGLPSDRFSAERTGGSVSTLTIQRTQQEDSAVYLCASSLAIRRGYTFGSGTRLTVV.

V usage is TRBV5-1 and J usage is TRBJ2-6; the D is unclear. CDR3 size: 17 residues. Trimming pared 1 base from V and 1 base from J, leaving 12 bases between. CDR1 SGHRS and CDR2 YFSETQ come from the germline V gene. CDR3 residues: CASSLSSIGSGANVLTF. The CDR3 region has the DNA TGCGCCAGCAGCTTGAGCAGCATCGGATCTGGGGCCAACGTCCTGACTTTC.

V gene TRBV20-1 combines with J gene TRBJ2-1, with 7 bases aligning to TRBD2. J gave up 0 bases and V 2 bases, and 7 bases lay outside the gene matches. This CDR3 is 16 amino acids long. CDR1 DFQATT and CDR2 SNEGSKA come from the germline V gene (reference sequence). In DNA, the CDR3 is TGCAGTGCTAGATCCCCCCGGGGGGACTCCTACAATGAGCAGTTCTTC. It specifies CSARSPRGDSYNEQFF.

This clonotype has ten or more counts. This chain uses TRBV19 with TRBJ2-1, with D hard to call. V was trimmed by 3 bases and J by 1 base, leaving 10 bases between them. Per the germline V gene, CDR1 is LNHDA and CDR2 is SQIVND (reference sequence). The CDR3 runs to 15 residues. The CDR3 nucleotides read TGTGCCAGTAGTATCAGACACCGATCCTACAATGAGCAGTTCTTC. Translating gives CASSIRHRSYNEQFF.

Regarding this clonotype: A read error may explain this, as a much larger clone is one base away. CDR3 region: CASSYGDRSYDYTF. For the CDR3, the DNA is TGTGCCAGCAGTTACGGGGACAGGTCCTATGACTACACCTTC. The rearrangement joins TRBV6-6 to TRBJ1-2; 8 bases map to TRBD1. Germline CDR1 is MNHNY and CDR2 is SVGAGI (reference sequence). There are 14 residues in the CDR3.

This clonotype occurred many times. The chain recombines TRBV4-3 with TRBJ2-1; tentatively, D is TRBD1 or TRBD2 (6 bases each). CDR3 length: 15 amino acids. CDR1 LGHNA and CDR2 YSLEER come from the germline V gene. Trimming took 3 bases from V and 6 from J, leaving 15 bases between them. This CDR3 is CASSQSPGAGNEQFF. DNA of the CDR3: TGCGCCAGCAGCCAGTCCCCGGGGGCCGGCAATGAGCAGTTCTTC.

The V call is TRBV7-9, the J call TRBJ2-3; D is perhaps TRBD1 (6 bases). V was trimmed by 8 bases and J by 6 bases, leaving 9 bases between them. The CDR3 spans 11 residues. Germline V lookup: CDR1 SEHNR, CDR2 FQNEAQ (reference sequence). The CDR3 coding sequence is TGTGCCAGCGTCCAGGGGGATACGCAGTATTTT. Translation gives CASVQGDTQYF.

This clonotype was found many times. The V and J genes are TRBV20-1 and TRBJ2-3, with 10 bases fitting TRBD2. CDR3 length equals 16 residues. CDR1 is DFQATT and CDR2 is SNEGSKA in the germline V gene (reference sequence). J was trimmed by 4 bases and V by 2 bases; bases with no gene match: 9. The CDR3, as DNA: TGCAGTGCTAGACGGCCCCAGCGGGGGGGGGCAGATACGCAGTATTTT. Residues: CSARRPQRGGADTQYF.

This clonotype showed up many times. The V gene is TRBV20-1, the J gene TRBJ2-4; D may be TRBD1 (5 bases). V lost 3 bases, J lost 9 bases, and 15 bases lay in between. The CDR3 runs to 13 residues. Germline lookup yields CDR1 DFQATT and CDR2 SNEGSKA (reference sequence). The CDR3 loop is CSARDETVSIQYF. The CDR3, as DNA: TGCAGTGCTAGGGATGAGACAGTGAGCATTCAGTACTTC.

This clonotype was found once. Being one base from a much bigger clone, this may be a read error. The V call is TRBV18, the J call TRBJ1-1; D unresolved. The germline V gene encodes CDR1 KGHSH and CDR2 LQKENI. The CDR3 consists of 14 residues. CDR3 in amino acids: CTSSGRIDNTEAFF. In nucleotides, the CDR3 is TGTACCAGCTCCGGACGGATTGATAACACTGAAGCTTTCTTT.

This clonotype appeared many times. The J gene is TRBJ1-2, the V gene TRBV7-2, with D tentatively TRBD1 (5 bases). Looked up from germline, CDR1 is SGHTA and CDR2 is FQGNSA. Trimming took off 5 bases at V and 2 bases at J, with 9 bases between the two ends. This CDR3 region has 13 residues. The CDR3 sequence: CASSTGGNYGYTF. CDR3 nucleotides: TGTGCCAGCAGCACAGGCGGGAACTATGGCTACACCTTC. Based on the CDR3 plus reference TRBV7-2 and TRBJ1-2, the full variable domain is GAGVSQSPSNKVTEKGKDVELRCDPISGHTALYWYRQSLGQGLEFLIYFQGNSAPDKSGLPSDRFSAERTGGSVSTLTIQRTQQEDSAVYLCASSTGGNYGYTFGSGTRLTVV.